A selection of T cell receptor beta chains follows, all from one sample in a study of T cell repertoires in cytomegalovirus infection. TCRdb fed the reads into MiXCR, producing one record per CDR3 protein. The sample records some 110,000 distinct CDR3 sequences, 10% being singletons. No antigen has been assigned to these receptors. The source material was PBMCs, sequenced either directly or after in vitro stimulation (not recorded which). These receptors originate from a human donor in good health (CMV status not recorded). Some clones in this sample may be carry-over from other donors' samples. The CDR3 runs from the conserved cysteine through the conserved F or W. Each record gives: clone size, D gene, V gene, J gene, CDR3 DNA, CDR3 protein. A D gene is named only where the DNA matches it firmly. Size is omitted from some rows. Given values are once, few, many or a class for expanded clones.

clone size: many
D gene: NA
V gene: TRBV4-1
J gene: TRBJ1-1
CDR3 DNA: TGCGCCAGCAGCCCCCCTGGCTACAGATCGAACACTGAAGCTTTCTTT
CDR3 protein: CASSPPGYRSNTEAFF

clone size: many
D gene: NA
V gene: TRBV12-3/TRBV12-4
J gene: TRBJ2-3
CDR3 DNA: TGTGCCAGCAGCCTAGTTAGGGGCACAGATACGCAGTATTTT
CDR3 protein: CASSLVRGTDTQYF

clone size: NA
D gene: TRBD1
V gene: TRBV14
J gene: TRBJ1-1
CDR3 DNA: TGTGCCAGCAGCTATGGACAGGGGTTCTTGCGGACTGAAGCTTTCTTT
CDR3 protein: CASSYGQGFLRTEAFF

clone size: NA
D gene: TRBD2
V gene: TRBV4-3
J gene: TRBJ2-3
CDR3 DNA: TGCGCCAGCAGCCAAGAGAGGGGGCTAGCGGGAGGGCCATGGGATACGCAGTATTTT
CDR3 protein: CASSQERGLAGGPWDTQYF

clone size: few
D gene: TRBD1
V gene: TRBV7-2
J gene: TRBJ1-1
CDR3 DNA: TGTGCCAGCAGCTGGACAGGGTCCACTGAAGCTTTCTTT
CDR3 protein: CASSWTGSTEAFF

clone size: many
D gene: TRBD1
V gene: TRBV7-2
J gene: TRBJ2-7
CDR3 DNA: TGTGCCAGCAGCTTAGACAGGGGTCTCTACGAGCAGTACTTC
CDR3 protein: CASSLDRGLYEQYF

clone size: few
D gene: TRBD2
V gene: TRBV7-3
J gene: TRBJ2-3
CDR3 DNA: TGTGCCAGCAGCGGGCCTAGCGGGAGTGGCACAGATACGCAGTATTTT
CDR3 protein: CASSGPSGSGTDTQYF

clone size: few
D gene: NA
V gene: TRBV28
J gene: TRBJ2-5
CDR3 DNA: TGTGCCAGCAGTATACCGACAGAAGATGCAGAAGAGACCCAGTACTTC
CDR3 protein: CASSIPTEDAEETQYF

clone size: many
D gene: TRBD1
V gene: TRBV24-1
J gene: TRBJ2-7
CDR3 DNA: TGTGCCACCAGTGACCCCGGGACAGGGTCCTACGAGCAGTACTTC
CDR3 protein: CATSDPGTGSYEQYF

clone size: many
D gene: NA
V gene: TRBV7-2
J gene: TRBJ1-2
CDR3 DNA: TGTGCCAGCAGCTTACTCGGAACTAACTATGGCTACACCTTC
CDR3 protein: CASSLLGTNYGYTF

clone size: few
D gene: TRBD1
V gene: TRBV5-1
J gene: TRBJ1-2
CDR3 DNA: TGCGCCAGCAGCTTGGAGGGGGCTGGCTACACCTTC
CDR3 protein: CASSLEGAGYTF

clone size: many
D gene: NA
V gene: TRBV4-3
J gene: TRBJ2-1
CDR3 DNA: TGCGCCAGCAGCCAAGAGGGTCTGACTCCCTACAATGAGCAGTTCTTC
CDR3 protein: CASSQEGLTPYNEQFF

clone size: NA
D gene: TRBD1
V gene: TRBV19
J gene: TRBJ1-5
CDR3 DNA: TGTGCCAGTAGTACCGGGACAGGGAGTCAGCCCCAGCATTTT
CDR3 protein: CASSTGTGSQPQHF

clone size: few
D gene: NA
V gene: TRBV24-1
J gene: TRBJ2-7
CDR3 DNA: TGTGCCACCAGTAGGCAGGGACTTTCCGAGCAGTACTTC
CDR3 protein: CATSRQGLSEQYF

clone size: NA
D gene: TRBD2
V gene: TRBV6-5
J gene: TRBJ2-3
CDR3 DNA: TGTGCCAGCAGTCAACGACTAGCGGGAGAAGATGGCACAGATACGCAGTATTTT
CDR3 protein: CASSQRLAGEDGTDTQYF

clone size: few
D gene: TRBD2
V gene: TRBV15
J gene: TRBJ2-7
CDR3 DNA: TGTGCCACCAGCAGAGATCTCCCCCCGCTCGCGGGAGGGCCCTACGAGCAGTACTTC
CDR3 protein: CATSRDLPPLAGGPYEQYF

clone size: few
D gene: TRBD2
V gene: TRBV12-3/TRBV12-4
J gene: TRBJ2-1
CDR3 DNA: TGTGCCAGCAGCGATAAACCAGGTAGCGGGAGGTTGAATGAGCAGTTCTTC
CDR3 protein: CASSDKPGSGRLNEQFF

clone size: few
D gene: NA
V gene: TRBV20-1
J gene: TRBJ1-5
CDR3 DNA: TGCAGTGCTAGAGACAGGGGAGGAAATCAGCCCCAGCATTTT
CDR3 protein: CSARDRGGNQPQHF

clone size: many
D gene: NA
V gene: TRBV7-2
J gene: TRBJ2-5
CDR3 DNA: TGTGCCAGCAGCTTATCTGCTAGGGAGACCCAGTACTTC
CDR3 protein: CASSLSARETQYF

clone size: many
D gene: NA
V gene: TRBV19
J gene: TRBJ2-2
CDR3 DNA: TGTGCCAGTAGGGGGACCGCGAACACCGGGGAGCTGTTTTTT
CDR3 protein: CASRGTANTGELFF

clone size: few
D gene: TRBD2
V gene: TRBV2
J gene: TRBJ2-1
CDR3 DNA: TGTGCCAGCAGCCAAACTAGCGGGAGAACCTACAATGAGCAGTTCTTC
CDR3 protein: CASSQTSGRTYNEQFF

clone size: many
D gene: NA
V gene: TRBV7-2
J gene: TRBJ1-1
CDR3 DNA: TGTGCCAGCAGCTTAGACGGATACACTGAAGCTTTCTTT
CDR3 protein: CASSLDGYTEAFF

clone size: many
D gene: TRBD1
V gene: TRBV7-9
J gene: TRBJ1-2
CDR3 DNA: TGTGCCAGCAGCCTACCCGGACAGGGGGCGATCGGCTACACCTTC
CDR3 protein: CASSLPGQGAIGYTF

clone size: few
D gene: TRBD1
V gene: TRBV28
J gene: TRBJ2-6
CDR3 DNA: TGTGCCAGCAGTAGACAGGGAACCGGGGCCAACGTCCTGACTTTC
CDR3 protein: CASSRQGTGANVLTF

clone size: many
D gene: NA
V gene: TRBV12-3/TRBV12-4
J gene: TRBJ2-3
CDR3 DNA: TGTGCCAGCAGTCCACTTTGGGGGAGGAGCACAGATACGCAGTATTTT
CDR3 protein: CASSPLWGRSTDTQYF

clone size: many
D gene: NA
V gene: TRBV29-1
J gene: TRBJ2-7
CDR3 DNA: TGCAGCGTTGAAGGGGGTAGCAGCGAGCAGTACTTC
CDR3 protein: CSVEGGSSEQYF

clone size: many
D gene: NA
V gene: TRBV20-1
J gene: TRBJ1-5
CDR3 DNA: TGCAGTGCTAGGGCGGCGTATAGCAATCAGCCCCAGCATTTT
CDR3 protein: CSARAAYSNQPQHF

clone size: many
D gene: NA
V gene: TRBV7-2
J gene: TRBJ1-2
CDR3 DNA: TGTGCCAGCAGCTTAGGCGACAGCCTCTATTATGGCTACACCTTC
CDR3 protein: CASSLGDSLYYGYTF

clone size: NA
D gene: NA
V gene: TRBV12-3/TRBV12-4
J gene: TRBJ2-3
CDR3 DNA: TGTGCCAGCAGTCCCCAGGTCGTAACGGATACGCAGTATTTT
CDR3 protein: CASSPQVVTDTQYF

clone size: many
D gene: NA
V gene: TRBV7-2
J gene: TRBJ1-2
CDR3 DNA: TGTGCCAGCAGCCTTATACAGGGAGTTTCGCGCGGCTACACCTTC
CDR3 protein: CASSLIQGVSRGYTF

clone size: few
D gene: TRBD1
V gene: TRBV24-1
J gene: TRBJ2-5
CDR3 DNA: TGTGCCACCAGTGACACACAGGGGGCCCAAGAGACCCAGTACTTC
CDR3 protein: CATSDTQGAQETQYF

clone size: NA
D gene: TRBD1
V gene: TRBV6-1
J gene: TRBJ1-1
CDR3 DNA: TGTGCCAGCAGTTTGCAGGGGGCAAAGGGGGACACTGAAGCTTTCTTT
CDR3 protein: CASSLQGAKGDTEAFF

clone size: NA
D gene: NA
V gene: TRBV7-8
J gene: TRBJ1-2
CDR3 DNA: TGTGCCAGCAGCCCGATTGTAGCCGGGGCGGGCTACACCTTC
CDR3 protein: CASSPIVAGAGYTF

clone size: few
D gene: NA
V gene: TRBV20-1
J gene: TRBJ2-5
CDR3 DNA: TGCAGTGCTAGTCCTCCAGGGTTCGTGACCCAGTACTTC
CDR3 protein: CSASPPGFVTQYF

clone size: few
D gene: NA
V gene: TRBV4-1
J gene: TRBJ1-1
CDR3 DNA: TGCGCCAGCAGCCAAGATGTACAGCCAAACACTGAAGCTTTCTTT
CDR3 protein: CASSQDVQPNTEAFF

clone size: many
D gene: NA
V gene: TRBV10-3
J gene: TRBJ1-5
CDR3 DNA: TGTGCCATCAGTGAGTCCGGCCGGGTCGGTCAGAAGAATCAGCCCCAGCATTTT
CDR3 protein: CAISESGRVGQKNQPQHF

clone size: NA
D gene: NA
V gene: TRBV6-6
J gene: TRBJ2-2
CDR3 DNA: TGTGCCAGCAGTTACTCGAGGCTTACCGGGGAGCTGTTTTTT
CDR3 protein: CASSYSRLTGELFF

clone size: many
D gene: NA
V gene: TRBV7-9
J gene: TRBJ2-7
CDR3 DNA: TGTGCCAGCAGCTTAGCGCAGTACGAGCAGTACTTC
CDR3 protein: CASSLAQYEQYF

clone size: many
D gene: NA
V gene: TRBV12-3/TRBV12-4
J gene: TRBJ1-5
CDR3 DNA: TGTGCCAGCAGGCAGGGGCATAGCAATCAGCCCCAGCATTTT
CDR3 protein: CASRQGHSNQPQHF

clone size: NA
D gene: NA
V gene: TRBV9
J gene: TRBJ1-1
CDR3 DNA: TGTGCCAGCAGCGGATCCGGGACGGCAGTAGAAGAAGCTTTCTTT
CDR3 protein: CASSGSGTAVEEAFF

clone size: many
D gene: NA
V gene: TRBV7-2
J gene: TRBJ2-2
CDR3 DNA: TGTGCCAGCAGCTTACTCGGACAGAACACCGGGGAGCTGTTTTTT
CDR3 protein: CASSLLGQNTGELFF

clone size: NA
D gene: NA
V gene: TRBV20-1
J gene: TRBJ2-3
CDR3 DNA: TGCAGTGCTAGTGTCCATAGCACAGATACGCAGTATTTT
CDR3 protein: CSASVHSTDTQYF